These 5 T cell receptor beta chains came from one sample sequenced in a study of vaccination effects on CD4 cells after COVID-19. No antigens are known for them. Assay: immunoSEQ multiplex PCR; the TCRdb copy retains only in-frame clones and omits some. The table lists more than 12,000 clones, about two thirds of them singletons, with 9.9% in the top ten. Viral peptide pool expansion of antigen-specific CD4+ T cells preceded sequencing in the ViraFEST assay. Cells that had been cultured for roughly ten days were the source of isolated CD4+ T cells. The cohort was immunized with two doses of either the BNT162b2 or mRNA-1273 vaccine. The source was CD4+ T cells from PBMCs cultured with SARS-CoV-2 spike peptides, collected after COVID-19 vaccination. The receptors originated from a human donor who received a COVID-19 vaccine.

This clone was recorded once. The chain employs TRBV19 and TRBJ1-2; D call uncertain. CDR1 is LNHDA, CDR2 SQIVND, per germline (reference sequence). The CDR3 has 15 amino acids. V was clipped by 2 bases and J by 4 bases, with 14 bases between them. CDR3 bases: TGTGCCAGTAGTATAACGTCATTTGGCAGCTATGGCTACACCTTC. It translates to CASSITSFGSYGYTF.

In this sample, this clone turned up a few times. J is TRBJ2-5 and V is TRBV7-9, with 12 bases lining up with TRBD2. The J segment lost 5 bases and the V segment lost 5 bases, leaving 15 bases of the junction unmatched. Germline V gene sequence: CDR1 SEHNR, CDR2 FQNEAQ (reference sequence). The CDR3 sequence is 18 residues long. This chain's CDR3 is CASSAVVLTSGSGETQYF. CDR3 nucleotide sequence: TGTGCCAGCAGCGCCGTTGTACTGACTAGCGGGAGTGGGGAGACCCAGTACTTC.

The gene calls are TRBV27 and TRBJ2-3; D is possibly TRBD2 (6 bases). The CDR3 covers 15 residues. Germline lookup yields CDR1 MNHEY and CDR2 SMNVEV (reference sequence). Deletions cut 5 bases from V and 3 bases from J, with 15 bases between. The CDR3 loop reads CASSPTGGPTDTQYF. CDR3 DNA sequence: TGTGCCAGCAGTCCGACCGGGGGTCCTACAGATACGCAGTATTTT.

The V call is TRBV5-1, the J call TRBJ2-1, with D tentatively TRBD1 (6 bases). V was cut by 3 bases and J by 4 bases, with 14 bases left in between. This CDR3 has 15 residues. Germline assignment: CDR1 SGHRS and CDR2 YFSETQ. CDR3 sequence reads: CASSSDSPEYNEQFF. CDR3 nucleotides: TGCGCCAGCAGCTCGGACAGCCCCGAATACAATGAGCAGTTCTTC.

The CDR3 loop is CASSPRAGEDYGYTF. Written as DNA, the CDR3 is TGTGCCAGCTCACCACGGGCAGGGGAGGACTATGGCTACACCTTC. V gene TRBV18 combines with J gene TRBJ1-2; perhaps TRBD1 as D (6 bases). V lost 1 base and J lost 3, with 12 bases in between. Per germline, CDR1 KGHSH and CDR2 LQKENI. The CDR3 contains 15 residues.